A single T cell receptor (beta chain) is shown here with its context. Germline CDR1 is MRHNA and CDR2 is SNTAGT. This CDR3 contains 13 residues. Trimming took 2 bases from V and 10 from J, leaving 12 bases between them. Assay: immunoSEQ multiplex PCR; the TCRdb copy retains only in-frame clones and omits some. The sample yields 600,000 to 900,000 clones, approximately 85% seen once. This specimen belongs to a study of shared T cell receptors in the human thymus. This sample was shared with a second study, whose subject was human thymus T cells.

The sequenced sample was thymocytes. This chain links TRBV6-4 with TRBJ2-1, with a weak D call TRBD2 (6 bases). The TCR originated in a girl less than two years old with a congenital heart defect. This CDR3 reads CASSDVFGGEQFF. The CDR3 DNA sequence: TGTGCCAGCAGTGACGTTTTCGGAGGGGAGCAGTTCTTC.